A selection of T cell receptor beta chains follows, all from one sample in a study of CD8+CD57+ T cells in acquired aplastic anemia. Via MiXCR, TCRdb re-called the reads, giving one row per CDR3 protein. The sample carries around 170,000 distinct CDR3 sequences, 45% to 50% recorded once. The sample comprised sorted CD4+, CD8+, or CD8+CD57+ T cells (not recorded which) from PBMCs. Receptors originate from a human donor in good health. Each CDR3 is given without its conserved first and last residue. Each record gives: J gene, V gene, CDR3 protein.

j_call: TRBJ2-7; v_call: TRBV19; cdr3_aa: ASSTAGGSYEQY
j_call: TRBJ1-2; v_call: TRBV28; cdr3_aa: ASSLWTGGYGYT
j_call: TRBJ2-7; v_call: TRBV14; cdr3_aa: ASSQDHINYEQY
j_call: TRBJ1-5; v_call: TRBV19; cdr3_aa: ASSIVGQGSNQPQH
j_call: TRBJ2-7; v_call: TRBV14; cdr3_aa: ASSQDGRGVEQY
j_call: TRBJ2-2; v_call: TRBV7-8; cdr3_aa: ASSYGTATGELF
j_call: TRBJ2-7; v_call: TRBV20-1; cdr3_aa: SARYMKEQY
j_call: TRBJ2-1; v_call: TRBV20-1; cdr3_aa: SATLGNEQF
j_call: TRBJ1-5; v_call: TRBV4-2; cdr3_aa: ASSQAIIPGQGGQPQH
j_call: TRBJ1-2; v_call: TRBV5-1; cdr3_aa: ASSGTQYGYT
j_call: TRBJ1-1; v_call: TRBV29-1; cdr3_aa: STQESLAEAL
j_call: TRBJ2-2; v_call: TRBV9; cdr3_aa: ASSVGFTSGRTGELF
j_call: TRBJ2-3; v_call: TRBV11-2; cdr3_aa: ASSPGTSGARSDTQY
j_call: TRBJ2-3; v_call: TRBV9; cdr3_aa: ASSVGGPYTDTQY
j_call: TRBJ2-1; v_call: TRBV27; cdr3_aa: ARYLLWTETNEQF
j_call: TRBJ2-3; v_call: TRBV5-1; cdr3_aa: ASSLSQSSDTQY
j_call: TRBJ2-3; v_call: TRBV7-3; cdr3_aa: ASSPGGTSRAQY
j_call: TRBJ2-7; v_call: TRBV18; cdr3_aa: ASSQQGAPYEQY
j_call: TRBJ2-3; v_call: TRBV10-3; cdr3_aa: AISEGGGTGIFTDTQY
j_call: TRBJ1-5; v_call: TRBV20-1; cdr3_aa: SAATGAGQPQH
j_call: TRBJ1-3; v_call: TRBV25-1; cdr3_aa: ASSEYSGNTIY
j_call: TRBJ2-5; v_call: TRBV7-9; cdr3_aa: ASSYSGGQRETQY
j_call: TRBJ2-5; v_call: TRBV24-1; cdr3_aa: ATSDATGGGETQS
j_call: TRBJ2-7; v_call: TRBV7-9; cdr3_aa: ASSLAGQRYEQY
j_call: TRBJ2-5; v_call: TRBV7-6; cdr3_aa: ASSYSGGQETQY
j_call: TRBJ1-1; v_call: TRBV20-1; cdr3_aa: SARDAGTGGTEAF
j_call: TRBJ2-7; v_call: TRBV7-8; cdr3_aa: ASSSTVRASHEQY
j_call: TRBJ2-1; v_call: TRBV4-3; cdr3_aa: ASSPGPQGYNGRF
j_call: TRBJ1-6; v_call: TRBV20-1; cdr3_aa: SARTTGSTNSPLH
j_call: TRBJ2-3; v_call: TRBV5-1; cdr3_aa: ASSLDGSDTQY
j_call: TRBJ2-1; v_call: TRBV20-1; cdr3_aa: SARGRGTSGTQF
j_call: TRBJ2-3; v_call: TRBV11-2; cdr3_aa: ASSFGIGFSGDTQY
j_call: TRBJ2-2; v_call: TRBV12-3/TRBV12-4; cdr3_aa: ASSDKWAGELF
j_call: TRBJ1-2; v_call: TRBV10-3; cdr3_aa: AISAGAVSGCT
j_call: TRBJ2-7; v_call: TRBV2; cdr3_aa: ASSDGTHYEQY
j_call: TRBJ1-6; v_call: TRBV29-1; cdr3_aa: SLRRDRGKSSYNSPLH
j_call: TRBJ2-7; v_call: TRBV19; cdr3_aa: ASSRGFGTAPYEQY
j_call: TRBJ1-1; v_call: TRBV20-1; cdr3_aa: SAIQQEENTEAF
j_call: TRBJ1-5; v_call: TRBV20-1; cdr3_aa: SARDRAMRQH